The present TCR beta chain was sequenced within a study of cytomegalovirus exposure and HLA in healthy donors (dated by TCRdb to 2017 to 2019). Study-level background: According to an earlier analysis of 587 of the donors, about 170 million T cells yielded roughly 100 million unique TCR beta sequences and approximately 280 Gb of sequence data. Approximately 330 gigabases of sequencing data and approximately 91 million unique TCR sequences made up an early release that covered some 640 HLA-typed donors. Among the roughly 400 genotyped donors, around 81% belonged to the genetic ancestry cluster associated with self-reported Caucasian donors. The study aimed to test whether signatures of past pathogen exposure could be identified by cataloging public T cell receptors. The study profiled the T cell repertoires of about 640 subjects by immunosequencing and related them to cytomegalovirus serostatus. Along with the roughly 670-subject first cohort, a separate validation cohort of more than 90 different subjects was used. High-throughput TCR immunosequencing, statistical association of individual TCRs with disease status, and machine learning were combined to predict cytomegalovirus infection status. A later analysis re-analyzed previously published TCR beta repertoires from about 600 donors and added high-resolution HLA genotyping to study TCR occurrence patterns. In the later analysis, no new phenotypic data were used to find candidate immune exposures; instead, reliance was placed on TCR beta sequences and their occurrence across donors. To decide whether each TCR beta V gene segment behaved as functional or pseudogenic, an earlier analysis of approximately 590 of the donors relied on high-throughput TCR beta sequencing. Alongside the repertoire data, information on donor age, sex, ethnicity and CMV serostatus was compiled. A later genetic analysis used genome-wide SNP genotypes for about 60% of the roughly 700 donors, treating that subset as a discovery cohort. Every repertoire in the discovery cohort had been generated on one and the same sequencing platform. HLA typing covered class I and class II loci at four-digit resolution. The number of donors typed differed by locus, with about 629-640 for A, B, C, DRB1 and DQB1, 522 for DQA1, approximately 580 for DPA1, and 400 to 490 for DPB1. Roughly five DR-DQ haplotypes were treated as single units for association and clustering because of strong linkage in the cohort. Among roughly 400 genotyped donors of the cohort, an average of approximately 240,000 unique TCR beta nucleotide sequences was sequenced per donor, of which about 20% were non-productive. What the research found in general, with its limitations: In a later analysis, most CMV-associated TCR beta chains were found to appear HLA-restricted, with HLA associations seemingly driven largely by CMV exposure. The authors suggested that the approach could potentially be extended to other disease states and immunological phenotypes. HLA typing was unavailable for some donors at each locus, so association tests used only the typed subset. The earlier analysis of 587 of the donors excluded some 15 rarely observed V segments, including chromosome 9 orphons, because counts were too low. In vitro tests confirmed that a few of the cytomegalovirus-associated TCR beta chains recognize cytomegalovirus antigens. In an earlier analysis of approximately 600 of the donors, most TCR beta V segments were observed in productive rearrangements about 87% or about 30% of the time, broadly matching IMGT annotations. This cohort had only TCR beta chains sequenced, and the lack of alpha or paired-chain data limited which features could be detected. Specific HLA alleles were associated with 15,000 to 20,000 TCR beta sequences at a false discovery rate of 0.05 in a later analysis. Compared with the approximately 670-donor mean, donors in an Asian-associated ancestry cluster had fewer N-insertions in productive TCRs, according to a later genetic analysis. A further reported finding was that TCR beta sequences accurately predicted the HLA-A and HLA-B alleles for most subjects in the first cohort. Correlated functional status among segregating V segments might be attributable to linkage disequilibrium, but an unknown experimental factor could not be ruled out. In both the original and validation cohorts, the classifier was reported to diagnose cytomegalovirus status with high specificity and sensitivity. Some IMGT-functional V segments, including TRBV6-2 and TRBV6-3, could not be distinguished by the 87-base-pair reads and were therefore excluded. An association between a missense DCLRE1C variant and V-gene and J-gene trimming of TCR beta chains was found in a later genetic analysis and replicated in an independent cohort. Presence/absence analyses assumed roughly uniform sequencing depth across donors, an assumption that may not hold. In a later analysis, the rate of TCR association differed among HLA loci, with DRB1 alleles having the most associated TCRs and HLA-C alleles having the fewest. Assigning TCR associations to individual alleles was difficult when HLA alleles, especially DR and DQ, strongly co-occurred. According to a later analysis, parvovirus B19, influenza, CMV and Epstein-Barr virus appeared linked to several top co-occurrence clusters. While some public TCRs were present in many individuals, most TCR sequences turned up only very rarely across donors. The study listed 150 to 200 TCR beta chains as associated with cytomegalovirus. A later analysis found that HLA-associated TCR beta chains were more clonally expanded and had lower generation probabilities than equally common non-associated chains. A cluster of highly shared sequence variants was judged likely to represent a technical artifact of the sequencing pipeline. Immune exposure information for the cohort was limited to CMV serostatus.

Libraries were made using the immunoSEQ multiplex PCR assay. The multiplex PCR relied on a mix of 60 forward primers for TCR Vbeta segments and 13 reverse primers for TCR Jbeta segments. The CDR3 region of rearranged TCR beta genes was amplified from genomic DNA by a multiplex PCR assay. The amplified TCR beta libraries were sequenced on the Illumina HiSeq System as 87-base-pair reads. On the study's bioinformatics: A later analysis counted tens of millions of unique TCR beta chains across the 700 or so repertoires, and some 11 million of these chains were shared by at least two donors. A nearest-neighbor algorithm error-corrected the raw reads and collapsed the reads into unique sequences, merging closely related sequences to remove PCR and sequencing errors. Alignment of CDR3 sequences to IMGT reference sequences was used to assign V, D and J gene segments. For a sequence to be retained, a match of at least six nucleotides to both a V gene segment and a J gene segment was required. A rearrangement counted as productive if the CDR3 had no stop codons and remained in frame with V and J, and every other rearrangement counted as non-productive. CDR3 was defined according to IMGT convention as the region running from the second conserved V-encoded cysteine to the conserved J-encoded phenylalanine. The earlier analysis of 587 of the donors excluded sequences that lacked an unambiguous match to a single V gene segment. In an earlier analysis of approximately 560 of the donors, a V segment was called functional when productive rearrangements were above 56.7%, and segregating when the standard deviation between donors exceeded 5%. A statistical classification framework was developed to diagnose cytomegalovirus status using the catalog of TCR beta chain sequences. A later analysis assigned V and J genes by comparing TCR nucleotide sequences with IMGT/GENE-DB human TR gene sequences. Using the TCRdist pipeline, a later analysis assigned CDR3 sequences along with most-parsimonious VDJ recombination scenarios. In a later analysis, each TCR beta chain was defined by its CDR3 amino acid sequence together with its V-gene family, and reads without a unique V-gene family were excluded. A later analysis removed 592 highly shared, low-generation-probability nucleotide sequences to deal with suspected cross-contamination and a sequencing artifact. In a later analysis, a clonal expansion index for each public chain was calculated from normalized within-repertoire ranks of inferred template counts. Generation probabilities in a later analysis came from a VDJ recombination model fitted to out-of-frame rearrangements, and those results were checked against IGoR. A later analysis scored TCR-TCR, TCR-HLA and TCR-CMV co-occurrence with hypergeometric tests, applying a repertoire-size bias correction to TCR pairs. In a later analysis, false discovery rates were estimated by permuting HLA or CMV assignments 20 times. A later analysis grouped co-occurring TCRs with DBSCAN, adding TCRdist sequence similarity when clustering within HLA-allele-positive subsets. Co-occurrence clustering excluded repertoires with fewer than 30,000 or more than 120,000 public chains, plus five with anomalous nucleotide sharing. TCRdb provides this immuneACCESS table in a form limited to in-frame rearrangements. Some clones are lacking; in checked studies, under half of them reflect an unresolved V gene, and why the rest are absent is not known. V and J calls and clone size follow that table, whereas D and trimming were derived from the DNA. This sample lists 200,000 to 250,000 clones; around 70% were detected once. The leading ten clones occupy about 3% of the sample.

The cohort consisted of 600 or so healthy bone marrow donors. At the time of sampling, every cohort member was nominally healthy, though immune exposures that went unrecorded were likely present. The donor was CMV seropositive and was included in the group of 250 to 300 seropositive cohort members. Each donor provided a peripheral blood sample, and peripheral blood mononuclear cells were used for TCR beta sequencing. Genomic DNA extraction from the blood cell samples was performed with the Qiagen DNeasy Blood Extraction Kit. This clone was observed a few times. What this receptor recognizes is not known. There are no base qualities to consult, and no much larger clone falls within one base. Reading from cysteine to phenylalanine, the CDR3 counts 14 amino acids. Only the CDR3 region is kept as DNA, spanning 42 bases read in frame from base 1. CDR1 is given as LNHDA and CDR2 as SQIVND, both from the germline V gene (reference sequence). V is reduced by 6 bases and J by 4 bases, leaving a spacing of 15 bases between them.

Rearrangement joined TRBV19 to TRBJ1-2; the D gene is unclear. This TCR was sampled from a man aged 35 to 55 in good health and CMV-seropositive. Sequenced input: PBMCs. The sequenced DNA: TGTGCCAGTAGCCCAGACAAGTCTGGCTATGGCTACACCTTC. It translates to CASSPDKSGYGYTF. Joined to the reference TRBV19 and TRBJ1-2 proteins, this CDR3 gives the full variable domain: DGGITQSPKYLFRKEGQNVTLSCEQNLNHDAMYWYRQDPGQGLRLIYYSQIVNDFQKGDIAEGYSVSREKKESFPLTVTSAQKNPTAFYLCASSPDKSGYGYTFGSGTRLTVV.